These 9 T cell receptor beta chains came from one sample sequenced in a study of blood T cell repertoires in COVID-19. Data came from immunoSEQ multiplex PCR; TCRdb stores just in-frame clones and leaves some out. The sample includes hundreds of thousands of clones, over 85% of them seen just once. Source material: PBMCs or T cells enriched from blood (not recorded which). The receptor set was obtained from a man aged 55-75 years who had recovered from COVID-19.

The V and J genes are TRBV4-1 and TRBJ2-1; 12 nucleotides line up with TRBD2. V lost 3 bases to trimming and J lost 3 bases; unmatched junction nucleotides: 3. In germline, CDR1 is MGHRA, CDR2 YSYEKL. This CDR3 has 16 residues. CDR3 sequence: CASSHPTSGGYNEQFF. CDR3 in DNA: TGCGCCAGCAGCCACCCGACTAGCGGGGGCTACAATGAGCAGTTCTTC.

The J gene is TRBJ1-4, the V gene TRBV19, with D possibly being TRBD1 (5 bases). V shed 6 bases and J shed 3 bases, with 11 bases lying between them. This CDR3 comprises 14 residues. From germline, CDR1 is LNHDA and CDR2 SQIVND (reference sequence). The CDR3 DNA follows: TGTGCCAGTAGAACTAAGGGGTCTAATGAAAAACTGTTTTTT. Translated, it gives CASRTKGSNEKLFF.

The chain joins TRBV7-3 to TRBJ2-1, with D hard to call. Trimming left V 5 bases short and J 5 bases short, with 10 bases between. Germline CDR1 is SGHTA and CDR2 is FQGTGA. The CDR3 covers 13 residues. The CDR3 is CASSPSSDNEQFF. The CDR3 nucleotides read TGTGCCAGCAGCCCCTCTAGTGACAATGAGCAGTTCTTC.

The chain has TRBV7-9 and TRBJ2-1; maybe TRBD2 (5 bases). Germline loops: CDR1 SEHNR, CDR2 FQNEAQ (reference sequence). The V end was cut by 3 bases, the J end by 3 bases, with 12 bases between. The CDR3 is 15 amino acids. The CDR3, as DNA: TGTGCCAGCAGCTTCGGCGGGTCTTACTACAATGAGCAGTTCTTC. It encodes CASSFGGSYYNEQFF.

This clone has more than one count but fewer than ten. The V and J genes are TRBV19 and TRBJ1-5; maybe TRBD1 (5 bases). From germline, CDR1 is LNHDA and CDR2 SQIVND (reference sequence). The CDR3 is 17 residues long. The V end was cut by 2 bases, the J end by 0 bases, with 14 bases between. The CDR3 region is CASSILHDRVSNQPQHF. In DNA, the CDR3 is TGTGCCAGTAGTATACTCCACGACAGAGTTAGCAATCAGCCCCAGCATTTT.

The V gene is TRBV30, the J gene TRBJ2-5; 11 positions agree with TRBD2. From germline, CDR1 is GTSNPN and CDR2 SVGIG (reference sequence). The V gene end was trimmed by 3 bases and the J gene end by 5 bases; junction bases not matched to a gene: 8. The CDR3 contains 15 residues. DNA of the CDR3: TGTGCCTGGAGCCCGCCTGTAGCGGGAGGGGAGACCCAGTACTTC. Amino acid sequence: CAWSPPVAGGETQYF.

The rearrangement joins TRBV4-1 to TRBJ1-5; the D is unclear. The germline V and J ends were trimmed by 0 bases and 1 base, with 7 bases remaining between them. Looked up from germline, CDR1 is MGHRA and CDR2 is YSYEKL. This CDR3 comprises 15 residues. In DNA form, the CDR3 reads TGCGCCAGCAGCCAAGATCTCAGGAGCAATCAGCCCCAGCATTTT. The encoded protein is CASSQDLRSNQPQHF.

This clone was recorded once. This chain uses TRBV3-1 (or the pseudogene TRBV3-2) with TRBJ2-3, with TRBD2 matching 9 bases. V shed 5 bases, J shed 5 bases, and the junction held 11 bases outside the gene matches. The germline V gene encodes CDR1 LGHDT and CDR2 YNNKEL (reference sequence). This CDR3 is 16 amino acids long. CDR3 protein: CASSELAGGPGDTQYF. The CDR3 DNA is TGTGCCAGCAGCGAACTGGCGGGGGGGCCGGGAGATACGCAGTATTTT.

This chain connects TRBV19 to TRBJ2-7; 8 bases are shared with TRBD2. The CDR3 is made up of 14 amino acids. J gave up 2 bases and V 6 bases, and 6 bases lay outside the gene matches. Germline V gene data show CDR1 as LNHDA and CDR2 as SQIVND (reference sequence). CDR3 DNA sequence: TGTGCCAGTAGACGAGCGGGAGAACCCTACGAGCAGTACTTC. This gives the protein CASRRAGEPYEQYF.